The 8 T cell receptor beta chains below were found in one sample sequenced in a study of naive and memory T cell subsets (TCRdb year 2017). The investigation overall reported the following: Naive repertoires, especially CD8, contained a few larger clonotypes, possibly memory cells re-expressing CD45RA.

The library relied on UMI-ligation and nested PCR. Sequencing relied on an Illumina MiSeq. An equimolar mix of two oligonucleotides covering both TRBC1 and TRBC2 was used as the beta constant-region primer. Four rounds of PCR, combining the SP2 primer with nested alpha and beta constant-region primers, were used to amplify the ligated cDNA. The public reads were quality trimmed at Q25 with fastp and then assembled into clones with MiXCR by TCRdb, keeping productive beta chains. CDR3 protein sequences are deduplicated, and each keeps its most common genes and DNA. In all, the sample holds 98,000 or so distinct CDR3 sequences, and 14% of those were seen once. Together, the top ten hold 2.5% to 3% of the sample. Their antigens are not known. The sequenced sample consisted of naive CD8+ T cells from blood. What this sample's cell subset or site label stands for: naive T cells, CD45RA high CD27+. The origin of the receptors is a human donor in good health.

This clonotype appeared many times. The chain combines TRBV9 with TRBJ2-7; 9 positions match TRBD2. The J segment lost 2 bases and the V segment lost 4 bases, leaving 7 bases of the junction unmatched. The CDR3 runs 15 residues. Looked up from germline, CDR1 is SGDLS and CDR2 is YYNGEE. CDR3 amino acids: CASSPTSGYTYEQYF. The CDR3 coding sequence is TGTGCCAGCAGCCCGACTAGCGGATACACCTACGAGCAGTACTTC.

The V and J genes are TRBV27 and TRBJ2-1, with 9 bases matching TRBD1. Germline trimming cut 3 bases from V and 8 bases from J; bases unmatched to any gene: 5. The CDR3 totals 14 residues. Germline V CDR1 and CDR2: MNHEY, SMNVEV (reference sequence). CDR3 sequence reads: CASSFRDRVYEQFF. The CDR3, as DNA: TGTGCCAGCAGTTTCCGGGACAGGGTGTATGAGCAGTTCTTC.

The gene calls are TRBV12-5 and TRBJ1-1, with TRBD1 as a possible D gene (5 bases). CDR1 is LGHNT, CDR2 FRNRAP, per germline. The V end was cut by 6 bases, the J end by 6 bases, with 17 bases between. This CDR3 region has 14 residues. This CDR3 reads CASGRLTDSAEAFF. CDR3 nucleotides: TGTGCTAGTGGACGCCTGACAGATTCGGCTGAAGCTTTCTTT.

This clonotype was seen many times. This CDR3 reads CASSLGYSNQPQHF. The CDR3 DNA is TGTGCCAGCAGCTTGGGCTATAGCAATCAGCCCCAGCATTTT. This chain joins TRBV7-2 and TRBJ1-5; D is unresolved. Germline CDR1 is SGHTA and CDR2 is FQGNSA. V lost 3 bases, J lost 0 bases, and 6 bases lay in between. CDR3 length: 14 residues.

This chain joins TRBV7-8 and TRBJ2-5, with D possibly being TRBD2 (6 bases). The CDR3 has 13 amino acids. V was pared by 7 bases and J by 7 bases, with 16 bases between. The V gene's germline CDR1 is SGHVS and CDR2 FQNEAQ. CDR3 in amino acids: CASMDGLGGTQYF. CDR3 DNA sequence: TGTGCCAGCATGGACGGCCTGGGGGGGACCCAGTACTTC.

The gene calls are TRBV27 and TRBJ2-1; 7 nucleotides align to TRBD2. Germline CDR1 is MNHEY and CDR2 is SMNVEV (reference sequence). There are 15 residues in the CDR3. The junction had 3 bases not matched to a gene; V was cut back by 2 bases and J by 2 bases. CDR3: CASSLAGVTYNEQFF. The CDR3 DNA reads TGTGCCAGCAGTTTAGCGGGAGTAACCTACAATGAGCAGTTCTTC.

The J gene is TRBJ2-3, the V gene TRBV7-8; 9 bases match TRBD1. CDR3 size: 15 residues. V was clipped by 5 bases and J by 4 bases; unmatched bases: 7. CDR1 and CDR2 from the germline V gene are SGHVS and FQNEAQ. The chain's CDR3 is CASSPHRGQADTQYF. CDR3 coding DNA: TGTGCCAGCAGCCCACACAGGGGGCAAGCAGATACGCAGTATTTT.

J is TRBJ2-6 and V is TRBV3-1; no clear D gene. V was trimmed by 3 bases and J by 1 base, leaving 19 bases between them. The CDR3 spans 19 residues. The germline V gene encodes CDR1 LGHDT and CDR2 YNNKEL (reference sequence). CDR3 loop: CASSHFLRDDRSGANVLTF. CDR3 DNA sequence: TGTGCCAGCAGCCATTTCCTACGTGACGATAGATCTGGGGCCAACGTCCTGACTTTC.